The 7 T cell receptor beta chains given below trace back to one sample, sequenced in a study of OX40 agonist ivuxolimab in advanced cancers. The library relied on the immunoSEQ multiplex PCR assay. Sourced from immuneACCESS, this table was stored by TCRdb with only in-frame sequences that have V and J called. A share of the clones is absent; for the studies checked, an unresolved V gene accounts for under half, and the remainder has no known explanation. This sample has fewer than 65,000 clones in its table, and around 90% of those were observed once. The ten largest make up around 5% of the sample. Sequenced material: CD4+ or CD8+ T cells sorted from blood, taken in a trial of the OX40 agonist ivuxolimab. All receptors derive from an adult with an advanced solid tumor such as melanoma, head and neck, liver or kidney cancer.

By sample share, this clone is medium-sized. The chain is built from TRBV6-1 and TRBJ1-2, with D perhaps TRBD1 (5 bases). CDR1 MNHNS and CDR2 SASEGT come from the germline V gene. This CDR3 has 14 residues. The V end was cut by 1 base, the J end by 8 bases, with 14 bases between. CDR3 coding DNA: TGTGCCAGCAGTGAAGATGCCAGGGTCAAAGGCTACACCTTC. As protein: CASSEDARVKGYTF.

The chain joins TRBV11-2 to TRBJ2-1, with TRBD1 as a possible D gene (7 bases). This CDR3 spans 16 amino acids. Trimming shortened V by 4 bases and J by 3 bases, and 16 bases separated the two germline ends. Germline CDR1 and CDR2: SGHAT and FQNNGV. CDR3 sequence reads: CASSSFRGESYNEQFF. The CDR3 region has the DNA TGTGCCAGCAGCTCCTTCAGGGGGGAAAGCTACAATGAGCAGTTCTTC.

The CDR3 sequence is CASSSRGRVGYEQYF. CDR3 nucleotide sequence: TGCGCCAGCAGCAGCAGGGGGCGCGTCGGCTACGAGCAGTACTTC. The rearrangement links TRBV5-1 to TRBJ2-7; 8 bases agree with TRBD1. Germline assignment: CDR1 SGHRS and CDR2 YFSETQ. This CDR3 comprises 15 residues. The V segment lost 4 bases and the J segment 3 bases; nucleotides outside the gene matches: 9.

This CDR3 reads CASSSGQGYEQYF. In nucleotides, the CDR3 is TGTGCCAGCAGCTCGGGACAGGGCTACGAGCAGTACTTC. V usage is TRBV11-2 and J usage is TRBJ2-7; 9 nucleotides line up with TRBD1. Trimming took 4 bases from V and 3 from J; bases not matched to a gene: 1. CDR3 length: 13 amino acids. Per the germline V gene, CDR1 is SGHAT and CDR2 is FQNNGV.

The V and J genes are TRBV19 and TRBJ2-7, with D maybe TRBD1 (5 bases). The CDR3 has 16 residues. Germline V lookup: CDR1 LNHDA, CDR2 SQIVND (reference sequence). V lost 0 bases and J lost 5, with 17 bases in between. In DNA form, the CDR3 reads TGTGCCAGTAGTATAGATTGGACATCCCCGGACCACGAGCAGTACTTC. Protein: CASSIDWTSPDHEQYF.

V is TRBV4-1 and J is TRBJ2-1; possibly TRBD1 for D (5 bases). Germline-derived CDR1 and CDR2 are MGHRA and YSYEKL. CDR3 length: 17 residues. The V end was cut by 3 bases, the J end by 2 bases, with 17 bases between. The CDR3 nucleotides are TGCGCCAGCAGCCAGGGGCATGGCCCGTCCGCCTACAATGAGCAGTTCTTC. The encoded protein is CASSQGHGPSAYNEQFF.

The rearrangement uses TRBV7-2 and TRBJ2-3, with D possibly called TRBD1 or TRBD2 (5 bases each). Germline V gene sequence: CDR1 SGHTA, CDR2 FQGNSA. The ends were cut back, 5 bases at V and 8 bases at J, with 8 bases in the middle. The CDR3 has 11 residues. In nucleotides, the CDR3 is TGTGCCAGCAGCCCTGGGGGTACGCAGTATTTT. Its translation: CASSPGGTQYF.